This T cell receptor beta chain was obtained from a study of blood T cell repertoires in COVID-19. V lost 6 bases, J lost 5 bases, and 7 bases stayed unmatched. The CDR3 runs 14 residues. The germline gives CDR1 SNHLY, CDR2 FYNNEI. Authors' data handling: Counts of nucleated cells, estimated from reference gene primer amplification, were obtained. Sequenced by immunoSEQ multiplex PCR; TCRdb stores in-frame clones only, minus some. For V, J and clone size, that table is used; D and trimming come from the DNA. The table includes more than 110,000 clones, around 81% detected once. The V gene is TRBV2, the J gene TRBJ1-5; 7 nucleotides line up with TRBD1. The sequence came from a woman aged 60-70 years with acute or convalescent COVID-19. The material sequenced was peripheral blood. The CDR3 DNA is TGTGCCAGCAGGGCCGGGACAGTAGATCAGCCCCAGCATTTT. It translates to CASRAGTVDQPQHF.